What follows are 13 T cell receptor beta chains derived from one specimen sequenced in a study of blood T cell repertoires in COVID-19. Sequencing used immunoSEQ multiplex PCR; TCRdb keeps in-frame clones, though not all of them. The sample carries about 220,000 clones, 65% to 85% recorded once. Sequenced input: peripheral blood. These receptors came from a woman between 25 and 40 years old who had recovered from COVID-19.

The rearrangement uses TRBV11-1 and TRBJ2-2, with D unresolved. Trimming took off 5 bases at V and 1 base at J, with 8 bases between the two ends. CDR3 size: 14 residues. The V gene's germline CDR1 is SGHAT and CDR2 FQDESV (reference sequence). The CDR3 here is CASSPTENTGELFF. CDR3 DNA sequence: TGTGCCAGCAGCCCTACAGAGAACACCGGGGAGCTGTTTTTT.

This clone was recorded a few times. This chain connects TRBV21-1 to TRBJ2-4; the DNA was not used to check the table's D call, TRBD2. TRBV21-1 is deemed a pseudogene. The CDR3 contains 15 residues. CDR3 sequence (DNA): TGTGCCAGCAGCAGGATCGTCGGGGCCAAAAACATTCAGTACTTC. Residues: CASSRIVGAKNIQYF.

The chain employs TRBV18 and TRBJ2-3, with D maybe TRBD2 (5 bases). The V gene's germline CDR1 is KGHSH and CDR2 LQKENI. V lost 0 bases to trimming and J lost 3 bases, with 10 bases between them. CDR3 size: 15 residues. The CDR3 here is CASSPPAGRTDTQYF. The CDR3 DNA reads as TGTGCCAGCTCACCACCCGCGGGCCGAACAGATACGCAGTATTTT.

This clone was seen just once. The chain links TRBV6-5 to TRBJ2-3, with TRBD2 identical over 7 bases. V lost 6 bases, J lost 2 bases, and 5 bases stayed unmatched. The CDR3 runs 14 residues. The germline V gene has CDR1 MNHEY and CDR2 SVGAGI. CDR3 DNA: TGTGCCAGCAGAACTAGCGATTTCACAGATACGCAGTATTTT. Protein product: CASRTSDFTDTQYF.

The rearrangement uses TRBV19 and TRBJ2-3, with D possibly matching TRBD2 (6 bases). With 4 bases removed from V and 0 bases from J, the gap between germline ends came to 8 bases. Germline CDR1 is LNHDA and CDR2 is SQIVND (reference sequence). CDR3 length equals 14 residues. The CDR3 coding sequence is TGTGCCAGTAGTAGCGGGGCTAGCACAGATACGCAGTATTTT. It encodes CASSSGASTDTQYF. Variable domain in full (rest from reference TRBV19 and TRBJ2-3): DGGITQSPKYLFRKEGQNVTLSCEQNLNHDAMYWYRQDPGQGLRLIYYSQIVNDFQKGDIAEGYSVSREKKESFPLTVTSAQKNPTAFYLCASSSGASTDTQYFGPGTRLTVL.

This chain joins TRBV29-1 and TRBJ2-5; 8 bases align to TRBD1. Unmatched junction bases numbered 14, after V lost 6 bases and J lost 2 bases. Germline V gene data show CDR1 as SQVTM and CDR2 as ANQGSEA. The CDR3 is made up of 16 amino acids. The CDR3 sequence: CSVDRTGRERQETQYF. CDR3 nucleotide sequence: TGCAGCGTGGATCGGACAGGGCGGGAAAGACAAGAGACCCAGTACTTC. Based on the CDR3 plus reference TRBV29-1 and TRBJ2-5, the full variable domain is SAVISQKPSRDICQRGTSLTIQCQVDSQVTMMFWYRQQPGQSLTLIATANQGSEATYESGFVIDKFPISRPNLTFSTLTVSNMSPEDSSIYLCSVDRTGRERQETQYFGPGTRLLVL.

The chain has TRBV3-1 (or the pseudogene TRBV3-2) and TRBJ1-5; no reliable D call. The V end lost 3 bases, the J end lost 4 bases, and 13 bases lay between the germline ends. Germline V gene sequence: CDR1 LGHDT, CDR2 YNNKEL (reference sequence). CDR3 length: 15 residues. CDR3 in amino acids: CASSHMPQENQPQHF. The CDR3 DNA is TGTGCCAGCAGCCACATGCCCCAGGAAAATCAGCCCCAGCATTTT.

This chain joins TRBV28 and TRBJ2-1; TRBD1 might be the D (6 bases). V was cut by 2 bases and J by 4 bases, with 9 bases left in between. Germline CDR1 is MDHEN and CDR2 is SYDVKM. The CDR3 has 14 residues. The CDR3 DNA reads as TGTGCCAGCAGTTTAGGAACAGGGTACAATGAGCAGTTCTTC. Its translation: CASSLGTGYNEQFF.

CDR3 coding DNA: TGTGCCAGCAGCCCCCGTCAGGGGACGCACAATGAGCAGTTCTTC. It specifies CASSPRQGTHNEQFF. This rearrangement joins TRBV7-2 to TRBJ2-1, with a possible D match to TRBD1 (6 bases). Germline-derived CDR1 and CDR2 are SGHTA and FQGNSA. The V and J ends lost 5 bases and 5 bases respectively, with 16 bases between them. This CDR3 spans 15 amino acids.

The chain is built from TRBV6-5 and TRBJ2-7; TRBD1 might be the D (6 bases). V lost 8 bases and J lost 2, with 10 bases in between. The germline CDR1 and CDR2 sequences are MNHEY and SVGAGI. This CDR3 contains 12 residues. The DNA for the CDR3 is TGTGCCAGCCGACAGGCTCCCTACGAGCAGTACTTC. Its translation is CASRQAPYEQYF.

V usage is TRBV29-1 and J usage is TRBJ2-5, with 8 bases fitting TRBD2. V lost 4 bases to trimming and J lost 1 base; unmatched junction nucleotides: 5. CDR1 SQVTM and CDR2 ANQGSEA come from the germline V gene. The CDR3 runs to 14 residues. DNA of the CDR3: TGCAGCGTTGTACCAGCGGGAGCCCAAGAGACCCAGTACTTC. Its translation is CSVVPAGAQETQYF.

The chain carries TRBV28 and TRBJ2-7, with TRBD2 as a possible D gene (6 bases). There are 10 residues in the CDR3. The germline CDR1 and CDR2 sequences are MDHEN and SYDVKM. Trimming took 7 bases from V and 7 from J, leaving 8 bases between them. Here the CDR3 DNA reads TGTGCCAGCACCCGGGGGGAGCAGTACTTC. This translates into CASTRGEQYF.

The chain recombines TRBV4-1 with TRBJ2-7; D remains ambiguous. In germline, CDR1 is MGHRA, CDR2 YSYEKL. The CDR3 is made up of 14 amino acids. V dropped 4 bases and J dropped 0 bases, with 10 bases sitting between them. CDR3 protein: CASSPVLTSYEQYF. In DNA, the CDR3 is TGCGCCAGCAGCCCCGTACTCACCTCCTACGAGCAGTACTTC.